Listed below are T cell receptor beta chains from one sample, sequenced in a study of blood T cell repertoires in COVID-19. TCRdb's copy holds only in-frame clones and misses some; the assay was immunoSEQ multiplex PCR. This table has roughly 250,000 clones, approximately 89% appearing once. Specimen: PBMCs or T cells enriched from blood (not recorded which). The source of these receptors is a woman aged 40 to 49 with acute COVID-19. Both conserved end residues are part of each CDR3. A D gene is named only where the DNA matches it firmly. Rows give clone size only sometimes, using once, few, many, or a class for an expanded clone.

TRBV6-5	TRBJ2-7	TRBD1	-	TGTGCCAGCAGGCAGGGGGTCGCCGGGGAGCAGTACTTC	CASRQGVAGEQYF
TRBV28	TRBJ1-1	-	once	TGTGCCAGCAGTTTAGGGGTCCGGGGGAACACTGAAGCTTTCTTT	CASSLGVRGNTEAFF
TRBV27	TRBJ2-3	-	-	TGTGCCAGCAGTCCGGCGGGACCCCCTCTTCAGACGCAGTATTTT	CASSPAGPPLQTQYF
TRBV10-2	TRBJ1-1	TRBD1	-	TGCGCCAGCAGTATGGACAGGGCGAACACTGAAGCTTTCTTT	CASSMDRANTEAFF
TRBV28	TRBJ1-6	-	-	TGTGCCAGCACCGATAATTCACCCCTCCACTTT	CASTDNSPLHF
TRBV5-1	TRBJ2-1	TRBD1	-	TGCGCCAGCAGCTGGCAGGGGGCGAATGAGCAGTTCTTC	CASSWQGANEQFF
TRBV15	TRBJ2-7	-	-	TGTGCCACCAGCGCCTTAGCTCCCGAGCAGTACTTC	CATSALAPEQYF
TRBV2	TRBJ1-2	-	-	TGTGCCAGCAGTGAAGGGCAATACTATGGCTACACCTTC	CASSEGQYYGYTF
TRBV14	TRBJ2-2	-	-	TGTGCCAGCAGCCGGCGGGGTTTCGGCACCGGGGAGCTGTTTTTT	CASSRRGFGTGELFF
TRBV5-1	TRBJ1-2	TRBD1	-	TGCGCCAGCAGCTCGGAAGTAACGGGACAGGGGCTTAACTATGGCTACACCTTC	CASSSEVTGQGLNYGYTF
TRBV29-1	TRBJ1-1	TRBD1	-	TGCAGCGCATGGACAGGAAACACTGAAGCTTTCTTT	CSAWTGNTEAFF
TRBV27	TRBJ2-5	TRBD2	-	TGTGCCAGCAGTACCCCGGGAGGGGGAGAGACCCAGTACTTC	CASSTPGGGETQYF
TRBV4-1	TRBJ2-7	TRBD2	few	TGCGCCAGCAGCCAGGAGGGACTAGCGGGAGTCTACGAGCAGTACTTC	CASSQEGLAGVYEQYF
TRBV7-9	TRBJ2-1	TRBD2	-	TGTGCCAGCAGCCCGCGACTAGCGGGAGAGGCTAATGAGCAGTTCTTC	CASSPRLAGEANEQFF
TRBV6-5	TRBJ2-5	-	-	TGTGCCAGCAGTTACACAGGGCTCCCCTTGGTGGAGACCCAGTACTTC	CASSYTGLPLVETQYF
TRBV30	TRBJ2-2	TRBD1	-	TGTGCCTGGAGATCGGCAGGGGGTACCGGGGAGCTGTTTTTT	CAWRSAGGTGELFF
TRBV28	TRBJ1-2	-	-	TGTGCCGGGAGATCAGGAAGGGGCTACACCTTC	CAGRSGRGYTF
TRBV10-3	TRBJ2-2	TRBD2	once	TGTGCCATCAGTGAAGCTAGCGGGAGAGGGAACACCGGGGAGCTGTTTTTT	CAISEASGRGNTGELFF
TRBV19	TRBJ1-4	-	-	TGTGCCAGTAGTATAGCAGCGGGAAGTGAAAAACTGTTTTTT	CASSIAAGSEKLFF
TRBV27	TRBJ1-5	TRBD1	-	TGTGCCAGCAGGTCCCGGGACAGGGTTCAGCCCCAGCATTTT	CASRSRDRVQPQHF
TRBV5-5	TRBJ2-7	-	-	TGTGCCAGCAGCTTGTTGCCAGGGGACTCCTACGAGCAGTACTTC	CASSLLPGDSYEQYF
TRBV28	TRBJ2-2	-	-	TGTGCCAGCAGTTTAACTCTAGGGCGGGCTGACACCGGGGAGCTGTTTTTT	CASSLTLGRADTGELFF
TRBV15	TRBJ2-2	-	-	TGTGCCACCAGCAGAGGAGGTTCGAACACCGGGGAGCTGTTTTTT	CATSRGGSNTGELFF
TRBV5-4	TRBJ2-1	TRBD2	-	TGTGCCAGCGGGGATGCGGGAGCCCCCTGGAATGAGCAGTTCTTC	CASGDAGAPWNEQFF
TRBV18	TRBJ1-5	-	few	TGTGCCAGCTCACCACCGAATAGAAATCAGCCCCAGCATTTT	CASSPPNRNQPQHF
TRBV3-1/TRBV3-2	TRBJ2-1	-	once	TGTGCCAGCAGCCACAGGGGGGACTACAATGAGCAGTTCTTC	CASSHRGDYNEQFF
TRBV27	TRBJ1-1	-	-	TGTGCCAGCAGTAGAAACACGGACGGAGGAACTGAAGCTTTCTTT	CASSRNTDGGTEAFF
TRBV24-1	TRBJ1-1	-	-	TGTGCCACCAGTGATCAGGACAGTGAAGCTTTCTTT	CATSDQDSEAFF
TRBV2	TRBJ2-7	-	-	TGTGCCAGCGAGGCAGCCACCTACGAGCAGTACTTC	CASEAATYEQYF
TRBV7-9	TRBJ1-4	-	-	TGTGCCAGCAGCTCAGGGCCAAACATTAATGAAAAACTGTTTTTT	CASSSGPNINEKLFF
TRBV2	TRBJ1-6	TRBD1	-	TGTGCCAGCAGGGGACAGGGTAACTTGTCACCCCTCCACTTT	CASRGQGNLSPLHF
TRBV10-1	TRBJ2-3	TRBD1	-	TGCGCCAGCAGTGGTTTGACCGGGACAGGGCGAGATACGCAGTATTTT	CASSGLTGTGRDTQYF
TRBV11-2	TRBJ1-5	-	once	TGTGCCAGCAGCTTAAGCCGGGATCAGCCCCAGCATTTT	CASSLSRDQPQHF
TRBV4-3	TRBJ1-1	-	-	TGCGCCAGCAGCCAAGATTCCCAGACTGAAGCTTTCTTT	CASSQDSQTEAFF
TRBV4-2	TRBJ2-1	TRBD2	-	TGTGCCAGCAGCCGGGCCCAGGGCGGGAGTGACTACAATGAGCAGTTCTTC	CASSRAQGGSDYNEQFF
TRBV4-1	TRBJ2-5	TRBD1	once	TGCGCCAGCAGCCGGTACCCGGGACAGGCAGGGGAGACCCAGTACTTC	CASSRYPGQAGETQYF
TRBV10-2	TRBJ1-2	TRBD1	-	TGCGCCAGCAGTGACAGGGGGCGCGAATCTAACTATGGCTACACCTTC	CASSDRGRESNYGYTF
TRBV6-6	TRBJ1-5	TRBD1	-	TGTGCCAGCAGTCCCGGCGGGGGACAGGGGTTGCATCAGCCCCAGCATTTT	CASSPGGGQGLHQPQHF
TRBV6-5	TRBJ2-2	-	-	TGTGCCAGCGTACCGCGGCGGGCGCACACCGGGGAGCTGTTTTTT	CASVPRRAHTGELFF
TRBV5-4	TRBJ2-3	-	-	TGTGCCAGCAATGGGGGGGGCGGGAGTATCTCAGATACGCAGTATTTT	CASNGGGGSISDTQYF
TRBV5-1	TRBJ2-1	TRBD2	-	TGCGCCAGCAGCTTGGTAGCGGGAGGGCCTCGAACCCGATACAATGAGCAGTTCTTC	CASSLVAGGPRTRYNEQFF
TRBV5-1	TRBJ2-2	TRBD1	-	TGCGCCAGCAGCCCTGGGACAGGGGGAGACACCGGGGAGCTGTTTTTT	CASSPGTGGDTGELFF
TRBV24-1	TRBJ2-5	-	-	TGTGCCACCAGTGATTACAGAGGCGGCCAGGGGAAAGAGACCCAGTACTTC	CATSDYRGGQGKETQYF
TRBV14	TRBJ1-3	-	-	TGTGCCAGCAGCCTGTTCGGTTCTTCTGGAAACACCATATATTTT	CASSLFGSSGNTIYF
TRBV30	TRBJ1-5	-	-	TGTGCCTGGAGTGTACTGGAGGGGCAGCCCCAGCATTTT	CAWSVLEGQPQHF
TRBV11-2	TRBJ1-2	-	-	TGTGCCAGCAGCTACACTACGGCAGCGAACTATGGCTACACCTTC	CASSYTTAANYGYTF
TRBV7-9	TRBJ1-1	-	-	TGTGCCAGCAGCGTAGAGGGGGCTTTCTTT	CASSVEGAFF
TRBV19	TRBJ1-2	-	few	TGTGCCAGCGGGTTTGCTAACTATGGCTACACCTTC	CASGFANYGYTF
TRBV28	TRBJ2-7	TRBD2	few	TGTGCCAGCAGTCATAGACCGGGACTAGCGTCCTACGAGCAGTACTTC	CASSHRPGLASYEQYF
TRBV28	TRBJ2-6	-	-	TGTGCCAGCAGTTTACTCGGGGCCAACGTCCTGACTTTC	CASSLLGANVLTF
TRBV18	TRBJ1-2	-	once	TGTGCCAGCTCACCTGGGGACATTAACTATGGCTACACCTTC	CASSPGDINYGYTF
TRBV5-5	TRBJ2-2	-	-	TGTGCCAGCACCTCGGACAGCTATTACACCGGGGAGCTGTTTTTT	CASTSDSYYTGELFF
TRBV28	TRBJ2-7	-	-	TGTGCCAGCAGTGATGACAGGGAGCAGTACTTC	CASSDDREQYF
TRBV2	TRBJ2-2	-	-	TGTGCCAGCATCCCGATAACAGGGCCCGGGGAGCTGTTTTTT	CASIPITGPGELFF
TRBV5-1	TRBJ1-5	TRBD1	-	TGCGCCAGCAGCCAGACAGGGACTCAGCCCCAGCATTTT	CASSQTGTQPQHF
TRBV30	TRBJ1-5	-	-	TGTGCCTGGAGTGACAGTGGCAATCAGCCCCAGCATTTT	CAWSDSGNQPQHF
TRBV7-2	TRBJ2-5	TRBD1	-	TGTGCCAGCAGTTCGGGGACAGGGGGGTTCCGGGCCCAGTACTTC	CASSSGTGGFRAQYF
TRBV18	TRBJ1-1	TRBD1	-	TGTGCCAGCTCACAGGGGGCGGACACTGAAGCTTTCTTT	CASSQGADTEAFF
TRBV15	TRBJ1-2	-	-	TGTGCCACCAGCACCGGGACATGGAGCTATGGCTACACCTTC	CATSTGTWSYGYTF
TRBV28	TRBJ1-2	-	-	TGTGCCAGCACCACCCGGGGGGGTGGCTACACCTTC	CASTTRGGGYTF